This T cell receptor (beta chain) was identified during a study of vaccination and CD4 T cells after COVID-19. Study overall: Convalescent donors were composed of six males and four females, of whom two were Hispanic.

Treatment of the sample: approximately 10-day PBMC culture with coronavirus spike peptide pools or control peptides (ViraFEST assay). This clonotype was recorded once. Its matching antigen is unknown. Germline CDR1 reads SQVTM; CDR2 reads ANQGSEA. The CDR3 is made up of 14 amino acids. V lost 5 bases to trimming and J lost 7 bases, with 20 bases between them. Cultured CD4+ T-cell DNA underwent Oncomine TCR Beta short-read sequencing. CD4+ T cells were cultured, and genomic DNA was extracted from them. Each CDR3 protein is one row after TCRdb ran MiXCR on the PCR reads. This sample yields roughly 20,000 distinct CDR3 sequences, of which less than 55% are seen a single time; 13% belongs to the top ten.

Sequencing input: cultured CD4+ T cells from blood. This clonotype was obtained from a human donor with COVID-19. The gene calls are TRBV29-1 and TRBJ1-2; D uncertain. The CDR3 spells CSVPGLEGVSGYTF. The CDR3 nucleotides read TGCAGCGTTCCCGGACTCGAGGGCGTCAGTGGCTACACCTTC.